The 10 T cell receptor beta chains in this list originate from one sample, sequenced in a study of Graves' ophthalmopathy and Graves' hyperthyroidism listed by TCRdb under 2018. For sequencing, an Illumina HiSeq 2000 was employed. For repertoire sequencing, TCR beta CDR3 regions were amplified from RNA transcripts. A first-round RT-PCR used HTBI primers with the Qiagen OneStep RT-PCR kit, followed by a second-round multiplex PCR, size selection and purification. TCRdb took the public reads, trimmed them with fastp at Q25, ran MiXCR for clone calling and kept in-frame beta chains. CDR3 protein duplicates are merged, each entry listing the most common genes and DNA. The sample table lists some 350,000 distinct CDR3 sequences, roughly a sixth of them with a count of one. Roughly 2.6% of the sample is in the top ten clones. The sample consisted of peripheral blood. These receptors were taken from an adult woman with stable Graves' hyperthyroidism.

The table lists this clonotype with many counts. The rearrangement uses TRBV12-3 or TRBV12-4 and TRBJ1-6, with D possibly matching TRBD1 (5 bases). The CDR3 is 17 amino acids. With 1 base removed from V and 3 bases from J, the gap between germline ends came to 13 bases. CDR3 sequence (DNA): TGTGCCAGCAGTTTAGGCGGGACGGAATACTATAATTCACCCCTCCACTTT. Protein product: CASSLGGTEYYNSPLHF.

This clonotype was recorded at least ten times. This rearrangement joins TRBV12-3 or TRBV12-4 to TRBJ1-2; D is uncertain. Trimming shortened V by 1 base and J by 14 bases, and 17 bases separated the two germline ends. The CDR3 extends over 13 amino acids. CDR3 sequence reads: CASSLDRDLMGTF. CDR3 bases: TGTGCCAGCAGTTTAGACCGCGACCTTATGGGTACCTTC.

This clonotype was counted many times. V gene TRBV12-3 or TRBV12-4 combines with J gene TRBJ1-1, with TRBD1 matching 8 bases. CDR3 length: 18 residues. The J segment lost 0 bases and the V segment lost 5 bases, leaving 14 bases of the junction unmatched. The CDR3 nucleotides are TGTGCCAGCAGTCCCTTAGGGGCACAGGGGGGGATGAACACTGAAGCTTTCTTT. Encoded protein: CASSPLGAQGGMNTEAFF.

Points on this clonotype: Germline and junction disagree at one end, which may indicate a read error. The J gene is TRBJ2-7, the V gene TRBV11-2; 12 nucleotides align to TRBD1. The CDR3 totals 17 residues. From germline, CDR1 is SGHAT and CDR2 FQNNGV. DNA of the CDR3: TGTGCCAGCAGCTCCCGTCTCCTGGGGACAGGGGGCGGCGAGCAGGACTTC. Amino acid sequence: CASSSRLLGTGGGEQDF. The full variable domain, completed using reference TRBV11-2 and TRBJ2-7, is EAGVAQSPRYKIIEKRQSVAFWCNPISGHATLYWYQQILGQGPKLLIQFQNNGVVDDSQLPKDRFSAERLKGVDSTLKIQPAKLEDSAVYLCASSSRLLGTGGGEQDFGPGTRLTVT.

This clonotype was seen ten or more times. This chain links TRBV11-2 with TRBJ2-2, with 9 bases identical to TRBD2. CDR3 size: 18 residues. The junction had 13 bases not matched to a gene; V was cut back by 3 bases and J by 5 bases. Germline loops: CDR1 SGHAT, CDR2 FQNNGV. The CDR3 here is CASSFTGLAGYVTGELFF. CDR3 DNA sequence: TGTGCCAGCAGCTTCACAGGTCTAGCGGGATACGTAACCGGGGAGCTGTTTTTT. Looking up the rest from reference TRBV11-2 and TRBJ2-2 gives the full variable domain: EAGVAQSPRYKIIEKRQSVAFWCNPISGHATLYWYQQILGQGPKLLIQFQNNGVVDDSQLPKDRFSAERLKGVDSTLKIQPAKLEDSAVYLCASSFTGLAGYVTGELFFGEGSRLTVL.

This clonotype has at least ten counts. The V call is TRBV4-1, the J call TRBJ1-2; 9 nucleotides line up with TRBD1. CDR3 length: 15 residues. After removal of 1 base from V and 2 bases from J, the junction contained 2 bases not matched to a gene. The germline CDR1 and CDR2 sequences are MGHRA and YSYEKL. The CDR3 spells CASSQAGQGNYGYTF. The CDR3 DNA sequence: TGCGCCAGCAGCCAAGCGGGACAGGGAAACTATGGCTACACCTTC.

The J gene is TRBJ1-6, the V gene TRBV9, with D tentatively TRBD1 (6 bases). The CDR3 extends over 13 amino acids. Trimming took off 7 bases at V and 8 bases at J, with 13 bases between the two ends. The germline CDR1 and CDR2 sequences are SGDLS and YYNGEE. Written as DNA, the CDR3 is TGTGCCAGCGGACAGACTTATGATTCACCCCTCCACTTT. Translating it yields CASGQTYDSPLHF.

This clonotype was seen repeatedly, ten times or more. V is TRBV20-1 and J is TRBJ2-3; 10 bases are a match to TRBD2. CDR1 and CDR2 from the germline V gene are DFQATT and SNEGSKA (reference sequence). There are 14 residues in the CDR3. With V trimmed by 4 bases and J by 4 bases, 5 bases remained unmatched. The CDR3 coding sequence is TGCAGTGCTACCCGGACTAGCGGCTCAGATACGCAGTATTTT. This translates into CSATRTSGSDTQYF.

This chain joins TRBV29-1 and TRBJ2-5, with 11 positions matching TRBD1. V shed 8 bases, J shed 5 bases, and the junction held 10 bases outside the gene matches. The length of the CDR3 is 14 residues. Germline assignment: CDR1 SQVTM and CDR2 ANQGSEA. CDR3 protein: CSIDRTGGRETQYF. CDR3 nucleotide sequence: TGCAGCATCGATAGGACAGGGGGCCGGGAGACCCAGTACTTC.

At least ten counts were recorded for this clonotype. This chain uses TRBV2 with TRBJ1-1; tentative D call: TRBD1 (6 bases). In germline, CDR1 is SNHLY, CDR2 FYNNEI. This CDR3 comprises 12 residues. The V end was cut by 8 bases, the J end by 11 bases, with 18 bases between. In DNA, the CDR3 is TGTGCCAGCGGACAAGAACAGGGTTCGGCTTTCTTT. Protein: CASGQEQGSAFF.